The 20 T cell receptor beta chains below come from one sample, sequenced in a study of Ad26.COV2.S vaccination and SARS-CoV-2 variants (dated by TCRdb to about 2021). Library construction relied on the immunoSEQ multiplex PCR assay. TCRdb stores this immuneACCESS table with in-frame sequences only. Part of the clones is absent; in the studies checked, under half of the shortfall reflects unresolved V genes, and no reason is known for the rest. A total of a few hundred thousand clones appear in this sample, 70% to 90% of them only once. Of the sample, under 2% falls within the top ten clones. The treatment or condition label for this specimen denotes: around 19 received Ad26.COV2.S at low or high dose, single or two shots; several received placebo; per-sample allocation not given. For vaccine and placebo recipients, repertoires were sequenced using samples collected on day 63 after the first injection.

Source: peripheral blood, taken in a trial of Ad26.COV2.S vaccine versus placebo. The source is a person aged 18-60 years who received the Ad26.COV2.S COVID-19 vaccine or a placebo.

This clone was recorded once. The J gene is TRBJ2-4, the V gene TRBV19; TRBD2 matches 16 bases. J lost 1 base, V lost 5 bases, and 11 bases had no gene match. The CDR3 has 20 amino acids. Germline values: CDR1 LNHDA, CDR2 SQIVND (reference sequence). The CDR3 DNA follows: TGTGCCAGTAGTGCCTCCGGGACTAGCGGGAGGGAGACGGCCAAAAACATTCAGTACTTC. This gives the protein CASSASGTSGRETAKNIQYF.

V is TRBV6-1 and J is TRBJ1-1, with a tentative D call TRBD1 (6 bases). V was pared by 3 bases and J by 0 bases, with 8 bases between. Per germline, CDR1 MNHNS and CDR2 SASEGT. CDR3 length: 14 amino acids. The CDR3 spells CASSDRGLNTEAFF. In DNA, the CDR3 is TGTGCCAGCAGTGACAGGGGATTGAACACTGAAGCTTTCTTT.

V gene TRBV4-2 combines with J gene TRBJ2-3; 15 bases fit TRBD2. V dropped 7 bases and J dropped 5; count of bases not matched to a gene: 10. The CDR3 is 17 amino acids. CDR1 LGHNA and CDR2 YNFKEQ come from the germline V gene. This chain's CDR3 is CASNAGLAGGPGDTQYF. The CDR3 coding sequence is TGTGCCAGCAACGCCGGACTAGCGGGAGGGCCAGGAGATACGCAGTATTTT.

This chain links TRBV7-2 with TRBJ2-5; tentative D call: TRBD2 (6 bases). This CDR3 region has 14 residues. The ends were cut back, 7 bases at V and 5 bases at J, with 17 bases in the middle. Germline loops: CDR1 SGHTA, CDR2 FQGNSA. The CDR3 DNA reads TGTGCCAGCACCCCCGAGGGGAGGTACGAGACCCAGTACTTC. Translated: CASTPEGRYETQYF.

The chain uses TRBV5-4 and TRBJ1-2, with 9 bases aligning to TRBD1. The V gene end was trimmed by 0 bases and the J gene end by 3 bases; junction bases not matched to a gene: 9. The length of the CDR3 is 17 residues. Germline assignment: CDR1 SGHNT and CDR2 YYREEE (reference sequence). The CDR3 DNA is TGTGCCAGCAGCTTGGGTAGCTCGACAGGGGGAGACTATGGCTACACCTTC. This gives the protein CASSLGSSTGGDYGYTF.

The gene calls are TRBV7-3 and TRBJ2-1; 10 bases fit TRBD2. J gave up 14 bases and V 5 bases, and 9 bases lay outside the gene matches. The length of the CDR3 is 13 residues. Germline CDR1 SGHTA, CDR2 FQGTGA. CDR3 residues: CASSPGTSGMKFF. Here the CDR3 DNA reads TGTGCCAGCAGCCCGGGTACTAGCGGGATGAAGTTCTTC.

This chain joins TRBV29-1 and TRBJ1-1; the match to TRBD1 covers 7 bases. Germline values: CDR1 SQVTM, CDR2 ANQGSEA. The ends lost 6 bases at V and 5 bases at J; junction bases unmatched: 9. The CDR3 spans 13 residues. The chain's CDR3 is CSVKAQGRTEAFF. For the CDR3, the DNA is TGCAGCGTGAAGGCACAGGGGAGGACTGAAGCTTTCTTT.

The genes are TRBV19 and TRBJ2-1, with TRBD2 matching over 7 bases. Germline V gene lookup returns CDR1 LNHDA and CDR2 SQIVND (reference sequence). The CDR3 is 15 residues long. The V and J ends lost 3 bases and 6 bases, in that order; junction bases with no gene match: 8. Here the CDR3 reads CASSILGGRGNEQFF. Here the CDR3 DNA reads TGTGCCAGTAGTATTTTGGGCGGGAGAGGCAATGAGCAGTTCTTC.

V and J are TRBV14 and TRBJ2-6; D remains unclear. This CDR3 region has 13 residues. The ends were cut back, 4 bases at V and 4 bases at J, with 5 bases in the middle. CDR1 is SGHDN, CDR2 FVKESK, per germline. In DNA, the CDR3 is TGTGCCAGCAGCCCGCTCGGGGCCAACGTCCTGACTTTC. Its protein product is CASSPLGANVLTF.

The rearrangement uses TRBV7-8 and TRBJ2-7, with 7 bases fitting TRBD2. Trimming removed 5 bases from V and 4 bases from J; junction bases left unmatched: 8. Germline CDR1 SGHVS, CDR2 FQNEAQ. The CDR3 runs to 14 residues. CDR3 bases: TGTGCCAGCAGCGGAAGCGGGATCCGGTACGAGCAGTACTTC. Its protein product is CASSGSGIRYEQYF.

The chain recombines TRBV18 with TRBJ2-1; weak D call: TRBD2 (6 bases). Trimming left V 3 bases short and J 4 bases short, with 16 bases between. The CDR3 runs to 16 residues. Looked up from germline, CDR1 is KGHSH and CDR2 is LQKENI. The CDR3 spells CASSPARGGTYNEQFF. CDR3 in DNA: TGTGCCAGCTCACCCGCGCGCGGCGGGACTTACAATGAGCAGTTCTTC.

This chain uses TRBV19 with TRBJ2-7; 12 bases are a match to TRBD2. CDR1 is LNHDA and CDR2 is SQIVND in the germline V gene (reference sequence). This CDR3 is built from 16 residues. With V trimmed by 5 bases and J by 0 bases, 5 bases remained unmatched. The CDR3 DNA is TGTGCCAGTAGTCCCAGACTAGCGGGAGCCTCCTACGAGCAGTACTTC. Translated: CASSPRLAGASYEQYF.

The chain uses TRBV5-1 and TRBJ2-2, with D perhaps matching TRBD2 (5 bases). CDR3 length equals 15 residues. CDR1 SGHRS and CDR2 YFSETQ come from the germline V gene. Between the trimmed V and J ends, which lost 1 base and 5 bases, there was a span of 12 bases. CDR3 region: CASSLHGGSTGELFF. The CDR3 region has the DNA TGCGCCAGCAGCTTGCACGGAGGATCTACCGGGGAGCTGTTTTTT.

This clone was seen a few times. This chain links TRBV5-1 with TRBJ1-2; 7 nucleotides agree with TRBD1. The CDR3 covers 14 residues. The V and J ends lost 0 bases and 5 bases, in that order; junction bases with no gene match: 4. Germline loops: CDR1 SGHRS, CDR2 YFSETQ. The CDR3 bases are TGCGCCAGCAGCTTGGTAGGACAGGAGTATGGCTACACCTTC. It translates to CASSLVGQEYGYTF. Combining the CDR3 with reference TRBV5-1 and TRBJ1-2 gives the whole variable domain KAGVTQTPRYLIKTRGQQVTLSCSPISGHRSVSWYQQTPGQGLQFLFEYFSETQRNKGNFPGRFSGRQFSNSRSEMNVSTLELGDSALYLCASSLVGQEYGYTFGSGTRLTVV.

V gene TRBV10-1 combines with J gene TRBJ2-3; 7 nucleotides match TRBD2. The CDR3 totals 15 residues. Germline loops: CDR1 WNHNN, CDR2 SYGVQD (reference sequence). J lost 4 bases, V lost 2 bases, and 6 bases had no gene match. CDR3 sequence: CASSEGRESSDTQYF. The CDR3 DNA follows: TGCGCCAGCAGTGAGGGGCGGGAGTCGTCAGATACGCAGTATTTT.

The chain combines TRBV6-5 with TRBJ2-1; the match to TRBD2 covers 11 bases. After removal of 6 bases from V and 5 bases from J, the junction contained 3 bases not matched to a gene. This CDR3 is built from 14 residues. The germline V gene has CDR1 MNHEY and CDR2 SVGAGI. The CDR3 sequence: CASRGTSGHNEQFF. The CDR3 DNA reads as TGTGCCAGCAGAGGGACTAGCGGCCACAATGAGCAGTTCTTC.

J is TRBJ1-5 and V is TRBV6-2 or TRBV6-3; D ambiguous. The CDR3 is made up of 17 amino acids. Germline V gene data show CDR1 as MNHEY and CDR2 as SVGEGT. The V end was cut by 0 bases, the J end by 2 bases, with 14 bases between. Here the CDR3 DNA reads TGTGCCAGCAGTTACTCTCTTGTGACCCCGGGCAATCAGCCCCAGCATTTT. Translated, it gives CASSYSLVTPGNQPQHF.

The chain recombines TRBV2 with TRBJ2-3; D is ambiguous. CDR3 length: 12 amino acids. V was pared by 1 base and J by 8 bases, with 7 bases between. Germline loops: CDR1 SNHLY, CDR2 FYNNEI. The CDR3 region is CASSEGSVTQYF. CDR3 nucleotide sequence: TGTGCCAGCAGTGAAGGGAGTGTTACGCAGTATTTT.

The genes are TRBV2 and TRBJ2-5; D may be TRBD1 (6 bases). Deletions cut 7 bases from V and 5 bases from J, with 14 bases between. Germline CDR1 and CDR2: SNHLY and FYNNEI. The CDR3 consists of 13 residues. In nucleotides, the CDR3 is TGTGCCAGCACCCTGGGGCAGGGGGAGACCCAGTACTTC. Protein product: CASTLGQGETQYF. The full variable domain, its missing parts supplied by reference TRBV2 and TRBJ2-5, is EPEVTQTPSHQVTQMGQEVILRCVPISNHLYFYWYRQILGQKVEFLVSFYNNEISEKSEIFDDQFSVERPDGSNFTLKIRSTKLEDSAMYFCASTLGQGETQYFGPGTRLLVL.

This chain connects TRBV11-2 to TRBJ2-7, with 11 positions matching TRBD2. The CDR3 loop spans 15 amino acids. CDR1 and CDR2 (germline): SGHAT, FQNNGV. The J segment lost 4 bases and the V segment lost 7 bases, leaving 9 bases of the junction unmatched. CDR3 DNA: TGTGCCAGCACCCATAGCGGGAGGGCCCAATACGAGCAGTACTTC. It yields the protein CASTHSGRAQYEQYF.